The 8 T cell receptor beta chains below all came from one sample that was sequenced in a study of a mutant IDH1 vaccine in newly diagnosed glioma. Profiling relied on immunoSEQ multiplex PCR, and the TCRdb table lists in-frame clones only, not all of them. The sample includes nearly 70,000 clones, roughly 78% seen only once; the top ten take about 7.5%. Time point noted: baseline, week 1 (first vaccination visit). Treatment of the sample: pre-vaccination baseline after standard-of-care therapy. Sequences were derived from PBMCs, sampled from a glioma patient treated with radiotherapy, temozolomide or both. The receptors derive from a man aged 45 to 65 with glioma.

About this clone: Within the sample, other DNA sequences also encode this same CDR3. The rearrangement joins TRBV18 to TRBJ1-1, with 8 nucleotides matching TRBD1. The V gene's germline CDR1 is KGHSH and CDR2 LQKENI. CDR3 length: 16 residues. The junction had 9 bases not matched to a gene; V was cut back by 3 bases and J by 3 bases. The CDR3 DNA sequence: TGTGCCAGCTCACCTCGGACAGGGAGGGGAGACACTGAAGCTTTCTTT. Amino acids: CASSPRTGRGDTEAFF. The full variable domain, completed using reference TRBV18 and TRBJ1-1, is NAGVMQNPRHLVRRRGQEARLRCSPMKGHSHVYWYRQLPEEGLKFMVYLQKENIIDESGMPKERFSAEFPKEGPSILRIQQVVRGDSAAYFCASSPRTGRGDTEAFFGQGTRLTVV.

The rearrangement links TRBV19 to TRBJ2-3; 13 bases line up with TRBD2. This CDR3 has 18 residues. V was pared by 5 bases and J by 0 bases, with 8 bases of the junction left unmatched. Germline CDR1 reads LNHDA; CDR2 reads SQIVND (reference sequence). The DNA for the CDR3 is TGTGCCAGTAGTGGGGGGACTAGCGGGACCCCTAGCACAGATACGCAGTATTTT. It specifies CASSGGTSGTPSTDTQYF. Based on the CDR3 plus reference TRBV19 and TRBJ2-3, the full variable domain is DGGITQSPKYLFRKEGQNVTLSCEQNLNHDAMYWYRQDPGQGLRLIYYSQIVNDFQKGDIAEGYSVSREKKESFPLTVTSAQKNPTAFYLCASSGGTSGTPSTDTQYFGPGTRLTVL.

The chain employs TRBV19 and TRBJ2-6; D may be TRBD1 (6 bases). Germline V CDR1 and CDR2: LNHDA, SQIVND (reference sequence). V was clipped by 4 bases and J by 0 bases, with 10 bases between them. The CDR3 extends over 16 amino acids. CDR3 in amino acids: CASSTSRGSGANVLTF. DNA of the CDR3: TGTGCCAGTAGTACCTCCAGGGGCTCTGGGGCCAACGTCCTGACTTTC.

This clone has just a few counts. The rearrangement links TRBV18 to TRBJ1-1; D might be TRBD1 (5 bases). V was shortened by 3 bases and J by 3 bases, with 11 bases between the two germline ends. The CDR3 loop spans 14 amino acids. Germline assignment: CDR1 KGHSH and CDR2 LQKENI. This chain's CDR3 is CASSPRSRDTEAFF. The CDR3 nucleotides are TGTGCCAGCTCACCGAGGTCCAGGGACACTGAAGCTTTCTTT. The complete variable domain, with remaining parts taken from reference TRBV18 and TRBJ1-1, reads NAGVMQNPRHLVRRRGQEARLRCSPMKGHSHVYWYRQLPEEGLKFMVYLQKENIIDESGMPKERFSAEFPKEGPSILRIQQVVRGDSAAYFCASSPRSRDTEAFFGQGTRLTVV.

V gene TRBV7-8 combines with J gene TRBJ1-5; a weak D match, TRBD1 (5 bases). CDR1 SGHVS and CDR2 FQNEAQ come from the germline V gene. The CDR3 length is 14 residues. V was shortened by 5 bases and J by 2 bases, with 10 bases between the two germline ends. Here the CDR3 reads CASSLGPRNQPQHF. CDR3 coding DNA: TGTGCCAGCAGCCTGGGGCCCCGCAATCAGCCCCAGCATTTT. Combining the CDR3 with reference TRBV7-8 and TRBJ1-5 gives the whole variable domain GAGVSQSPRYKVAKRGQDVALRCDPISGHVSLFWYQQALGQGPEFLTYFQNEAQLDKSGLPSDRFFAERPEGSVSTLKIQRTQQEDSAVYLCASSLGPRNQPQHFGDGTRLSIL.

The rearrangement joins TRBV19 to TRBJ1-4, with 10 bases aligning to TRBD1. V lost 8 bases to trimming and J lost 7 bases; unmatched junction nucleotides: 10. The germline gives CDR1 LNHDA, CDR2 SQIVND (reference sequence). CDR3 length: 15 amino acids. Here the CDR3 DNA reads TGTGCCAGTTCTCGCCCGGGACAGGGGACTGAAAAACTGTTTTTT. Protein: CASSRPGQGTEKLFF. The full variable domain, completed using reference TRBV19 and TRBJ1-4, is DGGITQSPKYLFRKEGQNVTLSCEQNLNHDAMYWYRQDPGQGLRLIYYSQIVNDFQKGDIAEGYSVSREKKESFPLTVTSAQKNPTAFYLCASSRPGQGTEKLFFGSGTQLSVL.

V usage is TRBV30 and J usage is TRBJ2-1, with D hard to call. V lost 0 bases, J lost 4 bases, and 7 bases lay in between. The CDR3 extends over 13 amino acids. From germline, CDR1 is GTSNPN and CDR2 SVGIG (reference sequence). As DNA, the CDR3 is TGTGCCTGGAGTGTGTACAGATACAATGAGCAGTTCTTC. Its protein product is CAWSVYRYNEQFF.

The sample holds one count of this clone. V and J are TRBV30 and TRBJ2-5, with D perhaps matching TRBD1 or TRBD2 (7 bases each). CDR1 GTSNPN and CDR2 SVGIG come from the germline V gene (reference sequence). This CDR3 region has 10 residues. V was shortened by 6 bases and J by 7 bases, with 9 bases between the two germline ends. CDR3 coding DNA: TGTGCCTGCAGGGGGGGGACCCAGTACTTC. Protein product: CACRGGTQYF.